These 11 T cell receptor beta chains were all obtained from the same sample, sequenced in a study of tumor-infiltrating lymphocytes in oesophageal squamous cell carcinoma. In TCRdb, the PCR reads were re-called with MiXCR into one record per CDR3 protein. The top ten hold 19% of the sample, which has tens of thousands of distinct CDR3 sequences, around a third seen once. Sequencing used esophageal tumor tissue. Receptors were obtained from a female donor with esophageal squamous cell carcinoma.

This clonotype was found many times. V gene TRBV24-1 combines with J gene TRBJ2-3; D gene uncertain. The CDR3 runs to 13 residues. Germline values: CDR1 KGHDR, CDR2 SFDVKD. V was clipped by 4 bases and J by 6 bases, with 10 bases between them. CDR3 region: CATSESGPDTQYF. The CDR3 bases are TGTGCCACCAGTGAATCTGGGCCTGATACGCAGTATTTT.

This clonotype appeared a few times. This chain links TRBV6-5 with TRBJ2-1; TRBD2 matches 13 bases. The end of the DNA aligns better with TRBJ2-7, so the J call may be wrong. Germline assignment: CDR1 MNHEY and CDR2 SVGAGI. The CDR3 spans 15 residues. CDR3 nucleotide sequence: TGTGCCAGCACGGAAGGACTAGCGGGAGTTGTCGAGCAGTACTTC. Translating it yields CASTEGLAGVVEQYF.

This clonotype was seen more than once but under ten times. The gene calls are TRBV7-3 and TRBJ2-1; 10 positions match TRBD2. Germline trimming cut 2 bases from V and 5 bases from J; bases unmatched to any gene: 6. The CDR3 is made up of 16 amino acids. Germline CDR1 reads SGHTA; CDR2 reads FQGTGA. The CDR3 coding sequence is TGTGCCAGCAGCTTAGGATCTAGCGGGGGACACAATGAGCAGTTCTTC. The encoded protein is CASSLGSSGGHNEQFF.

V and J are TRBV24-1 and TRBJ2-1, with 7 bases that match TRBD2. This CDR3 is built from 19 residues. Trimming cost V 0 bases and J 3 bases; bases outside gene matches: 13. Per germline, CDR1 KGHDR and CDR2 SFDVKD. CDR3: CATSDLQSGGGRNYNEQFF. The CDR3 DNA reads as TGTGCCACCAGTGATTTGCAATCTGGTGGCGGGAGAAACTACAATGAGCAGTTCTTC.

A note on this clonotype: At one end, the junction sequence differs from germline, possibly due to a read error. For the CDR3, the DNA is TGTACCAGCAGTTACTCACAGAACACCGGGGAGCTGTTTTTT. Residues: CTSSYSQNTGELFF. The rearrangement joins TRBV6-6 to TRBJ2-2; D gene uncertain. This CDR3 is built from 14 residues. The germline gives CDR1 MNHNY, CDR2 SVGAGI (reference sequence).

This clonotype was seen a single time. Compared with germline, one end of the junction differs, possibly owing to a read error. This chain links TRBV7-4 with TRBJ1-6; D unresolved. The length of the CDR3 is 12 residues. Germline assignment: CDR1 SGHVT and CDR2 SQSDAQ. DNA of the CDR3: TGTGCCAGCAGCTTGACGAATTCACCCCTCCTCTTT. Translated: CASSLTNSPLLF. The complete variable domain, with remaining parts taken from reference TRBV7-4 and TRBJ1-6, reads GAGVSQSPRYKVAKRGRDVALRCDSISGHVTLYWYRQTLGQGSEVLTYSQSDAQRDKSGRPSGRFSAERPERSVSTLKIQRTEQGDSAVYLCASSLTNSPLLFGNGTRLTVT.

V and J are TRBV7-9 and TRBJ2-6; a weak D match, TRBD2 (6 bases). This CDR3 has 19 residues. Germline V gene data show CDR1 as SEHNR and CDR2 as FQNEAQ (reference sequence). V was cut by 4 bases and J by 2 bases, with 21 bases left in between. The CDR3 protein is CASSSPGTLVRPGANVLTF. The CDR3 DNA reads as TGTGCCAGCAGCTCCCCTGGGACTCTAGTTCGCCCTGGGGCCAACGTCCTGACTTTC.

Written as DNA, the CDR3 is TGTGCCAGCAGCTTAGGGCTAAACACCGGGGAGCTGTTTTTT. Protein sequence: CASSLGLNTGELFF. The J gene is TRBJ2-2, the V gene TRBV7-4; the D is unclear. This CDR3 is built from 14 residues. Trimming pared 1 base from V and 2 bases from J, leaving 5 bases between. CDR1 and CDR2 (germline): SGHVT, SQSDAQ.

Points on this clonotype: Possible read error: a much larger clone is one base away. Since no conserved phenylalanine or tryptophan closes the CDR3, a read error is the likely cause. Because the CDR3's place on the DNA is in doubt, the DNA is left out and the CDR3 is given as listed by TCRdb. The CDR3 spells CAITNSAGIGL. V and J are TRBV10-3 and TRBJ2-6; the table names TRBD1, a call not compared with the DNA. Looked up from germline, CDR1 is ENHRY and CDR2 is SYGVKD. Counting both end residues, the CDR3 totals 11 amino acids.

Note on this clonotype: This CDR3 is missing its conserved last phenylalanine or tryptophan, likely due to a read error. The limits of the CDR3 on the DNA are not certain, so only TCRdb's listed CDR3 is given. The chain employs TRBV7-2 and TRBJ2-7; TRBD1 reflects the table's D call only, with no check against the DNA. Germline CDR1 is SGHTA and CDR2 is FQGNSA. The CDR3 has 16 amino acids, counting both end residues. This CDR3 is CASSLVAGVEGYTFGS.

The rearrangement uses TRBV5-1 and TRBJ2-3, with D hard to call. Germline CDR1 SGHRS, CDR2 YFSETQ. The CDR3 consists of 16 residues. The ends were cut back, 2 bases at V and 0 bases at J, with 13 bases in the middle. The CDR3 coding sequence is TGCGCCAGCAGCTTTTCTAGTTTCTCTAGCACAGATACGCAGTATTTT. This translates into CASSFSSFSSTDTQYF.